This paragraph reports one TCR beta chain. Checkpoint therapy with ipilimumab 1 mg/kg began 14 to 28 days after transplant. Dosing: nivolumab 3 mg/kg IV, weeks 1, 4, 7, 10, then every two weeks to week 26. Produced via immunoSEQ multiplex PCR; TCRdb's table is partial and in-frame only. The sample consists of 35,000 to 50,000 clones, about 88% of them appearing once. V lost 10 bases and J lost 0, with 12 bases in between. This CDR3 contains 13 residues. Looked up from germline, CDR1 is SGHTA and CDR2 is FQGTGA. This sample was included in a study of ipilimumab plus nivolumab after autologous stem cell transplantation. Study summary: Median doses per patient: roughly five ipilimumab, under 10 nivolumab. The myeloma group: high-risk transplant-naive, or relapse within 3 years after first autologous transplant.

This material consisted of PBMCs, taken in a trial of ipilimumab plus nivolumab as post-transplant consolidation. This sequence was found in a male donor with multiple myeloma. The chain is built from TRBV7-3 and TRBJ1-1; D gene uncertain. CDR3 region: CATQREMNTEAFF. CDR3 nucleotides: TGTGCCACCCAGCGGGAAATGAACACTGAAGCTTTCTTT.